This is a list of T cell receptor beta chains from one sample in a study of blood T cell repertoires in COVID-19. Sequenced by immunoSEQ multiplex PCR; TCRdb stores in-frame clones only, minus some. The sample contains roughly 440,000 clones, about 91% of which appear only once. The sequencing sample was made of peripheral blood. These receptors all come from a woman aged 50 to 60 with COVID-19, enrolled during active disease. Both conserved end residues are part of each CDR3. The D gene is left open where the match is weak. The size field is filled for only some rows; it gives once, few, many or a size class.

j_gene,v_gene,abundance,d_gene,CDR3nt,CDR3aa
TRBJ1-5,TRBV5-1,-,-,TGCGCCAGCGCGGCTGGGGCCAATCAGCCCCAGCATTTT,CASAAGANQPQHF
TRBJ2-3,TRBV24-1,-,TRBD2,TGTGCCACCTCTTCGGGGGGGGGCACAGATACGCAGTATTTT,CATSSGGGTDTQYF
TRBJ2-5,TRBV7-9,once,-,TGTGCCAGCAGCTTATGGGGAGAGTTAGTGGAGACCCAGTACTTC,CASSLWGELVETQYF
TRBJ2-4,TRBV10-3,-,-,TGTGCCATCAGTCGACCCGGGAACATTCAGTACTTC,CAISRPGNIQYF
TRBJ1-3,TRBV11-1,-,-,TGTGCCAGCAGCCTCAGGGACACTCGAGGAAACACCATATATTTT,CASSLRDTRGNTIYF
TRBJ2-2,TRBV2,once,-,TGTGCCAGCAGTGTCCTACAGGGCACCGGGGAGCTGTTTTTT,CASSVLQGTGELFF
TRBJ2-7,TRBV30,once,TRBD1,TGTGCCTGGGAACCGGGACAGGGAGGTAACGAGCAGTACTTC,CAWEPGQGGNEQYF
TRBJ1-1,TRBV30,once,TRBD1,TGTGCCTGGAGCCATGGAGGGGGCGACACTGAAGCTTTCTTT,CAWSHGGGDTEAFF
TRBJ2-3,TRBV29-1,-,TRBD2,TGCAGCGTCAAAATCGGGACTAGCGGGGGGTTGGTAGATACGCAGTATTTT,CSVKIGTSGGLVDTQYF
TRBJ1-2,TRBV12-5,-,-,TGTGCTAGTGGTTTGTGGGTAGGGGTTTTCTATGGCTACACCTTC,CASGLWVGVFYGYTF
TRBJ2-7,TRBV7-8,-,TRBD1,TGTGCCAGCAGCTTAGCCCCAGGGGGCGGAAGGGCCGAGCAGTACTTC,CASSLAPGGGRAEQYF
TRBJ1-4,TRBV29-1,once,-,TGCAGCGTTCGCAATGAGGAAAAACTGTTTTTT,CSVRNEEKLFF
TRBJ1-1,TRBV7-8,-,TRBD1,TGTGCCAGCAGCTTAGGCAGGGACAGAGAAGCTTTCTTT,CASSLGRDREAFF
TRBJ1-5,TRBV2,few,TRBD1,TGTGCCAGCAGTAGAGGGACAGGGGGCAATCAGCCCCAGCATTTT,CASSRGTGGNQPQHF
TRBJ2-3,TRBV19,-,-,TGTGCCAGTTACGGGGGCACAGATACGCAGTATTTT,CASYGGTDTQYF
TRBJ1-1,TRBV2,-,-,TGTGCCAGCAGTGGCGTGAACACTGAAGCTTTCTTT,CASSGVNTEAFF
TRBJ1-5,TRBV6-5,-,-,TGTGCCAGCAGGTCTTATAGCAATCAGCCCCAGCATTTT,CASRSYSNQPQHF
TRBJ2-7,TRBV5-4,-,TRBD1,TGTGCCAGCCCCTCCCTTTCGCCGACAGGGATTTACGAGCAGTACTTC,CASPSLSPTGIYEQYF
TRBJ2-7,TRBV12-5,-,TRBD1,TGTGCTAGTGGTCCGACGGTTACAGGGGCGTACGAGCAGTACTTC,CASGPTVTGAYEQYF
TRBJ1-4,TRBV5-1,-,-,TGCGCCAGCAGCTTGAAGGGGATCGGGACTAATGAAAAACTGTTTTTT,CASSLKGIGTNEKLFF
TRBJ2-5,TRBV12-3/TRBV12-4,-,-,TGTGCCAGCAGTTCCACAGGGATCGAGACCCAGTACTTC,CASSSTGIETQYF
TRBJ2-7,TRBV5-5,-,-,TGTGCCAGCAGCCTACTCATCGGACTAACGGGGGAGCAGTACTTC,CASSLLIGLTGEQYF
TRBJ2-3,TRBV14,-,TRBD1,TGTGCCAGCAGCCATTACAGGGGTAGCACAGATACGCAGTATTTT,CASSHYRGSTDTQYF
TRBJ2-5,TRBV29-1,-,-,TGCAGCGTTGAAACTACTCAGCCATGGGAGACCCAGTACTTC,CSVETTQPWETQYF